These 27 T cell receptor beta chains came from one sample sequenced in a study of shared clonotypes between healthy human individuals. The protocol was immunoSEQ multiplex PCR, while the TCRdb copy is restricted to in-frame clones and leaves out a portion. Of around 1.1 million clones in the sample, around 78% were seen once. The sample comprised memory CD4+ T cells from PBMCs. Subset noted: CD45RA-negative fraction. All receptors derive from a man aged 18 to 29 in good health. Some clones in this sample may be carry-over from other donors' samples.

This clone was picked up many times. The V call is TRBV18, the J call TRBJ2-7; the D gene is possibly TRBD1 (5 bases). The ends were cut back, 3 bases at V and 2 bases at J, with 11 bases in the middle. Germline lookup yields CDR1 KGHSH and CDR2 LQKENI. The CDR3 extends over 14 amino acids. This CDR3 reads CASSPQQGPYEQYF. CDR3 sequence (DNA): TGTGCCAGCTCACCGCAGCAGGGCCCCTACGAGCAGTACTTC.

The chain employs TRBV7-2 and TRBJ2-5; D gene unclear. This CDR3 spans 16 amino acids. Trimming removed 1 base at V and 5 bases at J, with 17 bases between. Germline values: CDR1 SGHTA, CDR2 FQGNSA. The DNA of the CDR3 is TGTGCCAGCAGCTTAGTGGCGACTGGGCGACGGGAGACCCAGTACTTC. Protein: CASSLVATGRRETQYF.

The chain employs TRBV9 and TRBJ2-6, with a weak D call TRBD1 (5 bases). V gave up 0 bases and J gave up 1 base, with 14 bases separating them. CDR3 length: 18 residues. Germline CDR1 and CDR2: SGDLS and YYNGEE. The DNA for the CDR3 is TGTGCCAGCAGCGTAGAGCCAGGGTTCCTTTCTGGGGCCAACGTCCTGACTTTC. Protein sequence: CASSVEPGFLSGANVLTF.

V and J are TRBV6-5 and TRBJ2-5; D gene ambiguous. Trimming cost V 2 bases and J 7 bases, with 14 bases left between them. The germline gives CDR1 MNHEY, CDR2 SVGAGI. The CDR3 has 14 amino acids. This CDR3 reads CASSYTGRFGTQYF. The CDR3 nucleotides are TGTGCCAGCAGTTACACCGGTCGGTTTGGGACCCAGTACTTC.

The sample holds one count of this clone. This sequence joins TRBV7-8 and TRBJ2-5; 10 bases agree with TRBD2. Trimming at V came to 5 bases and at J to 4 bases, leaving 4 bases not matched to a gene. Germline V gene data show CDR1 as SGHVS and CDR2 as FQNEAQ. The CDR3 contains 14 residues. The DNA of the CDR3 is TGTGCCAGCAGCCAACGACTAGCGGGAGAGACCCAGTACTTC. Its protein product is CASSQRLAGETQYF.

V is TRBV9 and J is TRBJ2-3; 10 bases agree with TRBD2. Germline loops: CDR1 SGDLS, CDR2 YYNGEE. V shed 3 bases, J shed 3 bases, and the junction held 16 bases outside the gene matches. The CDR3 consists of 19 residues. The CDR3 protein is CASSGSRLAGGDYTDTQYF. In nucleotides, the CDR3 is TGTGCCAGCAGCGGTAGTCGGTTAGCGGGAGGAGATTATACAGATACGCAGTATTTT.

The chain carries TRBV6-1 and TRBJ2-7; D not certain. Germline lookup yields CDR1 MNHNS and CDR2 SASEGT. There are 12 residues in the CDR3. The ends were cut back, 8 bases at V and 4 bases at J, with 12 bases in the middle. CDR3 loop: CASGLGIYEQYF. The CDR3 region has the DNA TGTGCCAGCGGGTTGGGGATATACGAGCAGTACTTC.

V is TRBV7-2 and J is TRBJ1-2; D possibly corresponds to TRBD1 (5 bases). With 2 bases removed from V and 2 bases from J, the gap between germline ends came to 15 bases. Germline loops: CDR1 SGHTA, CDR2 FQGNSA. The CDR3 is 16 residues long. DNA for the CDR3: TGTGCCAGCAGCTTATTGGGGCAGGGAAGGAACTATGGCTACACCTTC. It is translated as CASSLLGQGRNYGYTF.

The CDR3 sequence: CASSVGSWGANGGEQYF. The CDR3 bases are TGTGCCAGCAGCGTAGGATCTTGGGGGGCGAACGGAGGCGAGCAGTACTTC. The chain recombines TRBV9 with TRBJ2-7, with D perhaps TRBD1 or TRBD2 (6 bases each). The CDR3 has 17 amino acids. CDR1 is SGDLS and CDR2 is YYNGEE in the germline V gene. V lost 0 bases to trimming and J lost 6 bases, with 22 bases between them.

The chain has TRBV5-1 and TRBJ1-4; D uncertain. CDR1 and CDR2 from the germline V gene are SGHRS and YFSETQ. The CDR3 spans 15 residues. V dropped 1 base and J dropped 2 bases, with 9 bases sitting between them. The CDR3 DNA follows: TGCGCCAGCAGCTTGCTCTCGGGGACTAATGAAAAACTGTTTTTT. Translating it yields CASSLLSGTNEKLFF.

The J gene is TRBJ1-1, the V gene TRBV7-3; D remains ambiguous. Germline-derived CDR1 and CDR2 are SGHTA and FQGTGA. This CDR3 is built from 14 residues. V lost 3 bases and J lost 1, with 9 bases in between. CDR3 sequence reads: CASSLSHENTEAFF. The CDR3 bases are TGTGCCAGCAGCTTGTCTCACGAGAACACTGAAGCTTTCTTT.

The chain carries TRBV29-1 and TRBJ2-1; 9 bases align to TRBD2. The CDR3 is 19 residues long. CDR1 and CDR2 from the germline V gene are SQVTM and ANQGSEA. V shed 7 bases, J shed 0 bases, and the junction held 19 bases outside the gene matches. The chain's CDR3 is CSALHRRASGTSSYNEQFF. The CDR3 DNA is TGCAGCGCACTTCACCGTAGGGCTAGCGGGACTAGCTCCTACAATGAGCAGTTCTTC.

This chain joins TRBV19 and TRBJ1-1, with 8 bases identical to TRBD1. This CDR3 comprises 16 residues. The trim removed 4 bases at V and 3 bases at J, leaving 10 bases unmatched. The germline gives CDR1 LNHDA, CDR2 SQIVND (reference sequence). CDR3 amino acids: CASSTRQGWMYTEAFF. CDR3 DNA sequence: TGTGCCAGTAGTACTAGACAGGGGTGGATGTACACTGAAGCTTTCTTT.

V is TRBV4-1 and J is TRBJ2-5; D remains ambiguous. CDR1 is MGHRA and CDR2 is YSYEKL in the germline V gene. The ends were cut back, 1 base at V and 4 bases at J, with 7 bases in the middle. The CDR3 is made up of 13 amino acids. CDR3 coding DNA: TGCGCCAGCAGCCAAGGATATAGAGAGACCCAGTACTTC. It is translated as CASSQGYRETQYF.

CDR3 region: CASSVFVQGNEQFF. CDR3 DNA: TGTGCCAGCAGCGTTTTCGTACAGGGTAATGAGCAGTTCTTC. The chain couples TRBV7-2 to TRBJ2-1; D possibly corresponds to TRBD1 (6 bases). V dropped 5 bases and J dropped 7 bases, with 15 bases sitting between them. CDR3 length: 14 amino acids. CDR1 SGHTA and CDR2 FQGNSA come from the germline V gene.

The genes are TRBV6-5 and TRBJ2-7; D possibly corresponds to TRBD2 (6 bases). The ends were cut back, 6 bases at V and 12 bases at J, with 21 bases in the middle. CDR1 is MNHEY and CDR2 is SVGAGI in the germline V gene. The CDR3 is 13 residues long. CDR3 nucleotides: TGTGCCAGCAGGGGGGGTAGCGGCCTGGTGTGGTACTTC. As protein: CASRGGSGLVWYF.

V and J are TRBV7-9 and TRBJ2-1, with 10 positions matching TRBD2. After removal of 1 base from V and 7 bases from J, the junction contained 10 bases not matched to a gene. Germline CDR1 is SEHNR and CDR2 is FQNEAQ (reference sequence). This CDR3 region has 17 residues. This CDR3 reads CASSLGPAAGGRNEQFF. The CDR3 coding sequence is TGTGCCAGCAGCTTAGGACCAGCAGCGGGAGGGAGAAATGAGCAGTTCTTC.

The table lists this clone with a count of one. This chain links TRBV7-9 with TRBJ1-1, with D unresolved. Looked up from germline, CDR1 is SEHNR and CDR2 is FQNEAQ (reference sequence). V lost 5 bases and J lost 7, with 8 bases in between. The CDR3 contains 11 residues. The CDR3 nucleotides read TGTGCCAGCAGCCCCCGGTTTGAAGCTTTCTTT. This translates into CASSPRFEAFF.

The chain has TRBV18 and TRBJ1-2, with 7 bases matching TRBD1. After removal of 2 bases from V and 4 bases from J, the junction contained 10 bases not matched to a gene. Germline V gives CDR1 KGHSH, CDR2 LQKENI. The CDR3 runs to 16 residues. The DNA of the CDR3 is TGTGCCAGCTCACCAACTACCGGGACAGTCACCTATGGCTACACCTTC. It encodes CASSPTTGTVTYGYTF. Combining the CDR3 with reference TRBV18 and TRBJ1-2 gives the whole variable domain NAGVMQNPRHLVRRRGQEARLRCSPMKGHSHVYWYRQLPEEGLKFMVYLQKENIIDESGMPKERFSAEFPKEGPSILRIQQVVRGDSAAYFCASSPTTGTVTYGYTFGSGTRLTVV.

As for this clone: A read error is likely here: a far larger clone is one base away. The gene calls are TRBV5-5 and TRBJ1-2; maybe TRBD1 (6 bases). Trimming cost V 3 bases and J 0 bases, with 9 bases left between them. Germline V gene lookup returns CDR1 SGHKS and CDR2 YYEKEE (reference sequence). The length of the CDR3 is 14 residues. Here the CDR3 DNA reads TGTGCCAGCAGCTACGGACAGACTAACTATGGCTACACCTTC. This sequence encodes CASSYGQTNYGYTF.

This clone was counted a few times. A much larger clonotype is one base distant, so this may be a read error. Within the sample, other DNA sequences also encode this same CDR3. The V gene is TRBV5-1, the J gene TRBJ2-7; 10 nucleotides agree with TRBD1. With 0 bases clipped from V and 4 bases from J, the junction kept 1 base outside the gene matches. CDR3 length: 14 amino acids. Per germline, CDR1 SGHRS and CDR2 YFSETQ. The CDR3 bases are TGCGCCAGCAGCTTGGGGACAGGGGGGTACGAGCAGTACTTC. Protein product: CASSLGTGGYEQYF.

This clone was seen a handful of times. The rearrangement links TRBV28 to TRBJ2-2, with no clear D. Trimming cost V 5 bases and J 6 bases, with 13 bases left between them. Germline CDR1 reads MDHEN; CDR2 reads SYDVKM. The CDR3 covers 14 residues. The CDR3 spells CASSPQTNPGELFF. The CDR3 DNA sequence: TGTGCCAGCAGTCCGCAGACCAACCCCGGGGAGCTGTTTTTT.

The CDR3 protein is CASSAFRDTASEAFF. In DNA form, the CDR3 reads TGTGCCAGCAGCGCCTTTAGGGACACCGCTTCTGAAGCTTTCTTT. The chain carries TRBV7-4 and TRBJ1-1; D possibly corresponds to TRBD1 (6 bases). The germline V and J ends were trimmed by 5 bases and 6 bases, with 19 bases remaining between them. This CDR3 spans 15 amino acids. The germline V gene encodes CDR1 SGHVT and CDR2 SQSDAQ.

This clone was seen only a few times. This rearrangement joins TRBV10-3 to TRBJ1-2; a possible D gene is TRBD1 (5 bases). The germline gives CDR1 ENHRY, CDR2 SYGVKD. The CDR3 loop spans 15 amino acids. V dropped 4 bases and J dropped 4 bases, with 16 bases sitting between them. The CDR3 coding sequence is TGTGCCATCAGTGTGACAGACCCCGAGGGCTATGGCTACACCTTC. It codes for CAISVTDPEGYGYTF.

This sequence joins TRBV7-9 and TRBJ2-1, with unresolved D. The CDR3 spans 14 residues. Germline V lookup: CDR1 SEHNR, CDR2 FQNEAQ (reference sequence). V was pared by 7 bases and J by 5 bases, with 15 bases between. The DNA for the CDR3 is TGTGCCAGCACTCCTAGGGAAACTAACAATGAGCAGTTCTTC. This sequence encodes CASTPRETNNEQFF.

Notes on this clone: One end of the junction is discordant with germline, which a read error may explain. This sample includes further DNA sequences coding for the same CDR3. The rearrangement joins TRBV6-1 to TRBJ1-2; D not resolved. This CDR3 spans 12 amino acids. From germline, CDR1 is MNHNS and CDR2 SASEGT. The CDR3 is CASSEAPYGYTF. The CDR3 region has the DNA TGTGCCAGCAGTGAAGCGCCTTATGGCTACACCTTT.

Only one count was recorded for this clone. Different DNA sequences within this sample yield the same CDR3. J is TRBJ1-2 and V is TRBV18; D gene ambiguous. V lost 3 bases and J 2 bases, leaving 7 bases between the germline ends. In germline, CDR1 is KGHSH, CDR2 LQKENI. CDR3 length equals 13 residues. The DNA of the CDR3 is TGTGCCAGCTCACCTGACAAGAACTATGGCTACACCTTC. It yields the protein CASSPDKNYGYTF. Full variable domain (outside the CDR3, taken from reference TRBV18 and TRBJ1-2): NAGVMQNPRHLVRRRGQEARLRCSPMKGHSHVYWYRQLPEEGLKFMVYLQKENIIDESGMPKERFSAEFPKEGPSILRIQQVVRGDSAAYFCASSPDKNYGYTFGSGTRLTVV.